The T cell receptor beta chain described here comes from a study of identical twins. Broader study findings: It was possible that invariant MAIT and iNKT cells partly confounded the zero-insertion analyses. With monozygotic twins, out-of-frame TCR alpha sharing exceeded what models estimated. Clonotypes of the beta chain that were abundant in cord blood carried fewer insertions (memory repertoires showed none).

Each donor (without exception) was a healthy Caucasian. One entry per CDR3 protein, called by TCRdb with MiXCR from the 5' RACE reads. There are 690,000 or so distinct CDR3 sequences in the sample; roughly 6% occur only once, and roughly 1.8% lies in the top ten. For this clonotype: As yet, its antigen is unknown.

Trimming left V 3 bases short and J 5 bases short, with 10 bases between. This CDR3 is 14 amino acids long. Germline V CDR1 and CDR2: LGHNA, YNFKEQ. V gene TRBV4-2 combines with J gene TRBJ1-4; D is unclear. The TCR originated in a man between 18 and 29 years old in good health. The sample comprised naive T cells sorted from blood. The CDR3 nucleotides read TGTGCCAGCAGCCAGAGGGCTGCCAATGAAAAACTGTTTTTT. This encodes CASSQRAANEKLFF.